This TCR beta chain was captured by sequencing in a study of regulatory T cells in long-lasting Graves disease (dated by TCRdb to 2020 to 2023). Describing the broader study: Newly diagnosed Graves' disease patients had taken antithyroid drugs for less than 3 months. Patients with persistent Graves' disease were compared with patients with newly diagnosed Graves' disease using TCR sequencing and RNA sequencing of peripheral blood. A total of roughly 35 samples were covered by TCR sequencing, comprising approximately 13 persistent and about 20 newly diagnosed Graves' disease patients. The study was registered as a clinical trial and conducted in China.

For CDR1 and CDR2, the germline V gene lists SGHAT and FQNNGV. Ends trimmed: V by 1 base, J by 5 bases; bases unmatched to a gene: 9. There are 16 amino acids in the CDR3, from cysteine to phenylalanine inclusive. The read is trimmed to its CDR3 DNA, 48 bases read in frame from base 1. The sample's time point, from its label and the paper: newly diagnosed GD, antithyroid drugs for less than 3 months. RNA was extracted from PBMCs in TRIzol for both TCR sequencing and RNA sequencing. The diagnosis of Graves' disease was made according to American Thyroid Association guidelines. Patients were recruited from an endocrinology department in Xi'an, China. From each patient, roughly 9 milliliters of peripheral blood was collected into an EDTA anticoagulant tube. Ficoll Paque Plus density gradient separation was used to isolate PBMCs, and no further T cell sorting was performed. An Agilent 2100 Bioanalyzer and agarose gel were used to check RNA quality, and a NanoDrop 2000 was used to measure RNA concentration.

The library was built by means of multiplex PCR. The reads were generated on an Illumina HiSeq 4000. TCR beta libraries were built with iRepertoire HTBI primers and Arm-PCR amplification of CDR3 regions. Before sequencing, the PCR products went through gel purification. As for the authors' bioinformatics: A total of some 65 TRBV and 14 TRBJ segments were identified across samples and were used for gene usage analysis of CDR3 amino acid clonotypes. COPE and FqMerger were used to merge filtered high-quality paired reads into contigs. BLAST was used to align contigs to the IMGT TRBV, TRBD and TRBJ reference genes, and CDR3 was defined following IMGT. Highly expanded clones were defined as clonotypes with a frequency above 0.1%. Shannon entropy was used to measure repertoire diversity, and the Gini coefficient was used to measure V-J evenness. Public clonotypes were defined as clonotypes shared by more than one individual. Using fastp trimming at Q25 and MiXCR clonotype assembly, TCRdb reanalyzed the public sequencing data and kept in-frame beta chains. All rows with the same CDR3 protein become a single entry with the most common DNA and genes. For this entry, the V and J calls and clone size follow TCRdb and not the study's own pipeline. A total of 400,000 to 500,000 distinct CDR3 sequences appear in this sample, about 16% of them only once. The ten largest clones capture around 23% of the sample.

What the study reported, not specific to this receptor: As a limitation, the authors acknowledged that the small sample size may reduce accuracy. Only the TCR beta chain was sequenced and analyzed. Only peripheral blood was studied, because thyroid tissue, the primary lesion, was inaccessible. Patients with persistent disease shared more public clonotypes (roughly 2,900) than newly diagnosed patients did (nearly 1,000). TRBV28, TRBJ1-2 and TRBJ2-5 were preferentially used in persistent disease, while TRBV20-1 and TRBJ2-1 were favored in newly diagnosed disease. Persistent Graves' disease patients showed lower TCR Shannon entropy and fewer highly expanded clones than newly diagnosed patients, suggesting clonal expansion.

As concerns this clonotype: Its antigen specificity is not known. Within one base of it there is no much larger clone, and no base qualities were kept.

These data also formed part of another study, on T cells in Graves' hyperthyroidism and ophthalmopathy. Drawing on the second study: Stable Graves' hyperthyroidism was defined as no progression to ophthalmopathy during 18 months of follow-up. Hyperthyroidism patients were newly diagnosed, with disease duration under 2 months, and aged 18 to 65 years. Patients with uncontrolled infections, other autoimmune diseases, pregnancy or lactation were excluded. Diagnoses relied on clinical symptoms, serum thyroxine and TRAb, thyroid ultrasound and orbital computed tomography. A first-round RT-PCR of the TCR CDR3 used the HTBI primer set with the Qiagen OneStep RT-PCR kit. Most expanded thyroid clonotypes (frequency above 0.001) were also found in blood, which suggests that blood repertoires may mirror thyroid immune responses. A 13 V-J signature model separated ophthalmopathy from stable hyperthyroidism, with 87.88% sensitivity and approximately 81% specificity in cross-validation and 80%/75% in testing. In validation, the model predicted progression to ophthalmopathy with over 60% sensitivity and about 72% specificity, a median of approximately 6.5 months before onset. To identify distinguishing TCR V-J signatures, a discovery cohort of roughly 100 patients was used, comprising 43 with Graves' ophthalmopathy and approximately 57 with stable Graves' hyperthyroidism. An independent validation cohort of under 20 hyperthyroidism patients and about 16 patients who later progressed to ophthalmopathy tested prospective prediction of ophthalmopathy. The approximately 100 discovery patients were randomly divided into training and test sets at a 7:3 ratio. The study also compared thyroid tissue and blood T-cell repertoires from several Graves' hyperthyroidism patients. After sampling, hyperthyroidism patients received methimazole starting at 30 mg daily, and ophthalmopathy patients received high-dose intravenous methylprednisolone. Libraries were constructed in a second round of multiplex PCR, after which size selection and purification were carried out. Libraries were sequenced paired-end with 100 bp reads on an Illumina HiSeq2000. SOAPnuke was used to process the raw data, throwing out any read that contained adapters or uncalled bases, had a mean Phred below 15, or lacked an exact constant-primer or identifier match. COPE v1.2.5 was used to merge high-quality paired reads, and clonotypes were defined as unique nucleotide sequences. MiTCR v1.1 was used to align the clonotypes against IMGT TRBV, TRBD and TRBJ reference segments. The analysis included only V-J combinations with a frequency above 0.0001, which together covered 99% to 99.2% of the repertoires. A TCS score was defined as the ratio of F50 (clonal expansion) to E x V (chaos), with BLOSUM62-based TCRdist applied between CDR3 peptides within each V-J. Welch's t-statistics and random forest reduced around 550 V-J features to roughly 13, which were used in a naive Bayes classifier (R e1071). Sample size was not statistically predetermined, and investigators were not blinded to group allocation. TCR Vbeta CDR3 sequencing of fewer than 150 peripheral blood samples (approximately 44 ophthalmopathy, about 74 hyperthyroidism and roughly 17 progressor patients) is reported in the paper.

The specimen comprised peripheral blood mononuclear cells (PBMCs), sampled at new diagnosis, from a patient treated with antithyroid drugs. The rearrangement combines TRBV11-2 with TRBJ2-5, with 8 junctional bases fitting TRBD2. The sequence was collected from a young woman with Graves disease. Donor details come from another sample of the same person, matched by shared clones. The nucleotide sequence is TGTGCCAGCAGCTTAGGCGCGGGAGGACTTGGGGAGACCCAGTACTTC. Its translation is CASSLGAGGLGETQYF.